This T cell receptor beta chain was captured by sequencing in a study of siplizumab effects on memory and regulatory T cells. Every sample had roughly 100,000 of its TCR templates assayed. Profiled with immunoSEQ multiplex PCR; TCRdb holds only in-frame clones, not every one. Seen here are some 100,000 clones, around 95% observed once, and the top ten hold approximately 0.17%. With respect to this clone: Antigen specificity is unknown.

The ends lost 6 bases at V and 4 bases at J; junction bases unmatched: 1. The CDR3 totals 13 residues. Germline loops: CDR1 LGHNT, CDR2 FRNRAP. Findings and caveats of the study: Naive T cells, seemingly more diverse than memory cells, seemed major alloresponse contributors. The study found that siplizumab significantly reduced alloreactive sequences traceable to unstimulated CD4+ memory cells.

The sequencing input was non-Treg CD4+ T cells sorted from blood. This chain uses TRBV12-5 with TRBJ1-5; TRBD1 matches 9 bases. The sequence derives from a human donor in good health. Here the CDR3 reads CASGTGGNQPQHF. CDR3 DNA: TGTGCTAGTGGGACAGGGGGGAATCAGCCCCAGCATTTT.